Below, one T cell receptor (beta chain) is given with its context. The antigen is not known. J lost 2 bases, V lost 6 bases, and 1 base had no gene match. The V gene's germline CDR1 is MNHEY and CDR2 SVGAGI. The CDR3 is 13 amino acids. The data are from a study of T cell responses to AZD1222 COVID-19 vaccine. Study results and caveats: Spike-specific TCR repertoires showed rising breadth and depth after two AZD1222 doses. At study baseline, merely five or six AZD1222 recipients were seropositive.

Method: immunoSEQ multiplex PCR; TCRdb's copy keeps in-frame clones and lacks some. The data show about 120,000 clones, more than 80% seen once. The chain carries TRBV6-5 and TRBJ1-3; 7 nucleotides line up with TRBD1. This clonotype was sampled from an adult who received the MenACWY meningococcal vaccine as a control. The material sequenced was peripheral blood, taken 28 days after the second dose of the MenACWY control vaccine. The CDR3 region has the DNA TGTGCCAGCAGGGACAGGCCTGGAAACACCATATATTTT. Amino acids: CASRDRPGNTIYF.